This T cell receptor beta chain was identified in a study of shared clonotypes between healthy human individuals. Study-level findings and limits: Estimated richness values were generally larger in naive subsets than in memory subsets. Inspection by rarefaction showed sorted-subset sequencing to be incomplete despite large depth.

The count of this clone is one. Its antigen remains unidentified. The same CDR3 can be traced to other DNA sequences in this sample. CDR3 length: 13 residues. V was cut by 3 bases and J by 1 base, with 6 bases left in between. Germline V gene data show CDR1 as MNHEY and CDR2 as SMNVEV (reference sequence). Cells designated naive CD8 were CD45RO-negative and were positively selected for CCR7, with terminally differentiated effector memory CD45RA+ cells excluded. Each subset's genomic DNA was split evenly across several immunoSEQ plates. TCRdb keeps only in-frame clones here, not all; method: immunoSEQ multiplex PCR. The table lists around 2,000,000 clones, under 95% of them singletons.

Source material: naive CD8+ T cells from PBMCs. The rearrangement links TRBV27 to TRBJ1-1; D perhaps matches TRBD1 (5 bases). This TCR came from a man younger than 35 in good health. Some clones in this sample may be carry-over from other donors' samples. Here the CDR3 reads CASSLTENTEAFF. CDR3 DNA sequence: TGTGCCAGCAGTTTGACAGAGAACACTGAAGCTTTCTTT.